The next 22 T cell receptor beta chains were all read from a single sample in a study of blood T cell repertoires in COVID-19. TCRdb's table, derived via immunoSEQ multiplex PCR, lists solely in-frame clones and lacks some. This sample carries roughly 210,000 clones, around 84% of them seen once, and the ten largest clones take roughly a tenth. Source material: peripheral blood. These receptors all come from a woman older than 75 with COVID-19, enrolled during active disease.

The V gene is TRBV2, the J gene TRBJ1-1, with D unclear. Trimming removed 6 bases from V and 7 bases from J, with 15 bases in between. This CDR3 comprises 13 residues. The germline CDR1 and CDR2 sequences are SNHLY and FYNNEI. The CDR3 loop is CASSELRGSEAFF. The CDR3 DNA reads as TGTGCCAGCAGCGAACTACGGGGAAGTGAAGCTTTCTTT. Filled out from reference TRBV2 and TRBJ1-1, the complete variable domain reads EPEVTQTPSHQVTQMGQEVILRCVPISNHLYFYWYRQILGQKVEFLVSFYNNEISEKSEIFDDQFSVERPDGSNFTLKIRSTKLEDSAMYFCASSELRGSEAFFGQGTRLTVV.

This chain uses TRBV12-3 or TRBV12-4 with TRBJ2-3; D possibly corresponds to TRBD1 (6 bases). The V end lost 7 bases, the J end lost 5 bases, and 10 bases lay between the germline ends. This CDR3 has 12 amino acids. The CDR3 sequence is CASTPTGDTQYF. The CDR3 DNA sequence: TGTGCCAGCACCCCGACAGGAGATACGCAGTATTTT.

The chain uses TRBV10-3 and TRBJ2-3; 9 nucleotides match TRBD2. Germline V gene sequence: CDR1 ENHRY, CDR2 SYGVKD. This CDR3 contains 16 residues. The junction had 2 bases not matched to a gene; V was cut back by 0 bases and J by 1 base. CDR3 sequence (DNA): TGTGCCATCAGTGAGTCGGAGCGGGGGGGCACAGATACGCAGTATTTT. The encoded protein is CAISESERGGTDTQYF.

The rearrangement uses TRBV2 and TRBJ2-3; weak D call: TRBD1 (5 bases). V gave up 7 bases and J gave up 2 bases, with 13 bases separating them. From germline, CDR1 is SNHLY and CDR2 FYNNEI. This CDR3 has 14 amino acids. The CDR3 sequence: CASTGHAYTDTQYF. In DNA form, the CDR3 reads TGTGCCAGCACCGGACACGCTTACACAGATACGCAGTATTTT.

The V and J genes are TRBV10-2 and TRBJ1-2; the match to TRBD1 covers 7 bases. V was clipped by 6 bases and J by 8 bases; unmatched bases: 9. This CDR3 contains 13 residues. Germline assignment: CDR1 WSHSY and CDR2 SAAADI. This CDR3 reads CASREPGGGGYTF. As DNA, the CDR3 is TGCGCCAGCAGAGAGCCAGGGGGTGGAGGCTACACCTTC.

This clone was found once. This rearrangement joins TRBV18 to TRBJ1-5; unclear D gene. Germline V gene data show CDR1 as KGHSH and CDR2 as LQKENI. Trimming stripped 6 bases from V and 0 bases from J, with 12 bases between. CDR3 length: 15 amino acids. The CDR3 sequence: CASSAGLDSNQPQHF. The CDR3, as DNA: TGTGCCAGCTCGGCTGGACTGGATAGCAATCAGCCCCAGCATTTT.

This chain joins TRBV7-9 and TRBJ2-2; the match to TRBD2 covers 10 bases. CDR3 length: 16 residues. Germline-derived CDR1 and CDR2 are SEHNR and FQNEAQ (reference sequence). Losses at the gene ends were 3 bases for V and 8 bases for J; bases not matched to a gene: 9. CDR3 bases: TGTGCCAGCAGCTTCTCCGAGCTAGCGGGGGTTGGGGAGCTGTTTTTT. Amino acids: CASSFSELAGVGELFF.

The V gene is TRBV9, the J gene TRBJ1-5, with D possibly being TRBD1 (6 bases). CDR3 length: 15 amino acids. The germline V and J ends were trimmed by 0 bases and 2 bases, with 9 bases remaining between them. Per the germline V gene, CDR1 is SGDLS and CDR2 is YYNGEE. The CDR3 reads CASSVGPGGNQPQHF. For the CDR3, the DNA is TGTGCCAGCAGCGTAGGACCAGGGGGCAATCAGCCCCAGCATTTT. The whole variable domain, filled in from reference TRBV9 and TRBJ1-5, reads DSGVTQTPKHLITATGQRVTLRCSPRSGDLSVYWYQQSLDQGLQFLIQYYNGEERAKGNILERFSAQQFPDLHSELNLSSLELGDSALYFCASSVGPGGNQPQHFGDGTRLSIL.

This clone was seen a few times. The J gene is TRBJ1-5, the V gene TRBV6-6; no clear D gene. Germline CDR1 and CDR2: MNHNY and SVGAGI (reference sequence). Trimming took off 2 bases at V and 1 base at J, with 6 bases between the two ends. The CDR3 has 14 residues. CDR3 amino acids: CASSYAESNQPQHF. The CDR3 DNA is TGTGCCAGCAGTTACGCAGAAAGCAATCAGCCCCAGCATTTT.

The chain employs TRBV5-1 and TRBJ1-2, with 11 bases matching TRBD1. CDR3 length equals 13 residues. Germline-derived CDR1 and CDR2 are SGHRS and YFSETQ. The J segment lost 8 bases and the V segment lost 6 bases, leaving 6 bases of the junction unmatched. For the CDR3, the DNA is TGCGCCAGCACCTCGGGACAGGGGGAAGGCTACACCTTC. Translated: CASTSGQGEGYTF.

The chain has TRBV18 and TRBJ2-6; 7 positions agree with TRBD1. Per germline, CDR1 KGHSH and CDR2 LQKENI. This CDR3 has 16 amino acids. V dropped 3 bases and J dropped 2; count of bases not matched to a gene: 4. For the CDR3, the DNA is TGTGCCAGCTCACCCTGGACAGGCGCTGGGGCCAACGTCCTGACTTTC. Encoded protein: CASSPWTGAGANVLTF.

Here the CDR3 reads CASSDRRGTDTQYF. DNA for the CDR3: TGTGCCAGCAGTGACCGCCGGGGGACAGATACGCAGTATTTT. This chain uses TRBV6-2 or TRBV6-3 with TRBJ2-3; tentative D call: TRBD2 (6 bases). Germline CDR1 is MNHEY and CDR2 is SVGEGT. The CDR3 totals 14 residues. Trimming removed 5 bases at V and 3 bases at J, with 12 bases between.

The V and J genes are TRBV6-2 or TRBV6-3 and TRBJ2-3; 15 bases map to TRBD2. The CDR3 runs to 18 residues. Germline CDR1 and CDR2: MNHEY and SVGEGT. The trim removed 6 bases at V and 6 bases at J, leaving 13 bases unmatched. The CDR3 sequence: CASRYLPGLAGGLDTQYF. In DNA form, the CDR3 reads TGTGCCAGCAGATACCTCCCGGGACTAGCGGGGGGCCTGGATACGCAGTATTTT.

The rearrangement joins TRBV5-4 to TRBJ2-2, with 8 bases that match TRBD2. The V and J ends lost 4 bases and 2 bases, in that order; junction bases with no gene match: 4. The CDR3 length is 15 residues. Germline V lookup: CDR1 SGHNT, CDR2 YYREEE (reference sequence). DNA for the CDR3: TGTGCCAGCAGCATTAGCGGGGATAACACCGGGGAGCTGTTTTTT. It is translated as CASSISGDNTGELFF.

J is TRBJ1-1 and V is TRBV28, with 7 bases that match TRBD1. The CDR3 runs 13 residues. Looked up from germline, CDR1 is MDHEN and CDR2 is SYDVKM. With 7 bases clipped from V and 6 bases from J, the junction kept 8 bases outside the gene matches. The CDR3: CASTLTGSSEAFF. The CDR3 DNA sequence: TGTGCCAGCACCCTGACAGGGTCCTCTGAAGCTTTCTTT.

The table lists this clone with a count of one. This rearrangement joins TRBV5-1 to TRBJ1-1, with D possibly being TRBD1 (6 bases). The ends were cut back, 1 base at V and 7 bases at J, with 11 bases in the middle. The CDR3 runs 13 residues. The germline CDR1 and CDR2 sequences are SGHRS and YFSETQ. In nucleotides, the CDR3 is TGCGCCAGCAGCTTGAACAGGGAACTTGAAGCTTTCTTT. Protein sequence: CASSLNRELEAFF.

The table lists this clone with a count of one. This sequence joins TRBV10-3 and TRBJ2-5, with a possible D match to TRBD2 (5 bases). This CDR3 is 13 amino acids long. Germline CDR1 reads ENHRY; CDR2 reads SYGVKD. Trimming took 6 bases from V and 3 from J, leaving 11 bases between them. The CDR3 DNA reads TGTGCCATCAGGGGCGGACTGGAAGAGACCCAGTACTTC. It is translated as CAIRGGLEETQYF.

The chain couples TRBV19 to TRBJ1-2, with 7 positions matching TRBD1. V was pared by 5 bases and J by 5 bases, with 11 bases of the junction left unmatched. Per germline, CDR1 LNHDA and CDR2 SQIVND (reference sequence). The CDR3 has 15 residues. The CDR3 protein is CASSVQWTGEYGYTF. In nucleotides, the CDR3 is TGTGCCAGTAGTGTTCAATGGACAGGAGAATATGGCTACACCTTC.

This clone was seen a handful of times. The genes are TRBV5-1 and TRBJ1-2, with TRBD1 identical over 9 bases. Germline lookup yields CDR1 SGHRS and CDR2 YFSETQ. The CDR3 sequence is 13 residues long. The V gene end was trimmed by 3 bases and the J gene end by 6 bases; junction bases not matched to a gene: 3. The CDR3 coding sequence is TGCGCCAGCAGCTCCGGGACAGGGCATGGCTACACCTTC. It encodes CASSSGTGHGYTF.

The genes are TRBV7-2 and TRBJ1-6; D perhaps matches TRBD1 (6 bases). The germline V gene has CDR1 SGHTA and CDR2 FQGNSA. With 1 base removed from V and 10 bases from J, the gap between germline ends came to 14 bases. The CDR3 extends over 15 amino acids. CDR3 in DNA: TGTGCCAGCAGCTTAGTGGGGGCGGGGGACTCACCCCTCCACTTT. Its translation is CASSLVGAGDSPLHF. Complete variable domain (other parts from reference TRBV7-2 and TRBJ1-6): GAGVSQSPSNKVTEKGKDVELRCDPISGHTALYWYRQSLGQGLEFLIYFQGNSAPDKSGLPSDRFSAERTGGSVSTLTIQRTQQEDSAVYLCASSLVGAGDSPLHFGNGTRLTVT.

The chain employs TRBV5-1 and TRBJ1-1; TRBD1 agrees at 12 bases. V lost 0 bases, J lost 4 bases, and 7 bases stayed unmatched. Germline assignment: CDR1 SGHRS and CDR2 YFSETQ. The length of the CDR3 is 17 residues. The CDR3 nucleotides are TGCGCCAGCAGCTTGGGGCCGGGGACAGGGGGCACCACTGAAGCTTTCTTT. Its translation is CASSLGPGTGGTTEAFF.

Turning to this clone: Within the sample, other DNA sequences also encode this same CDR3. The V call is TRBV9, the J call TRBJ1-3; 7 bases are a match to TRBD1. Trimming removed 3 bases from V and 4 bases from J; junction bases left unmatched: 7. The CDR3 has 15 residues. The V gene's germline CDR1 is SGDLS and CDR2 YYNGEE. For the CDR3, the DNA is TGTGCCAGCAGCGCCAGGGGGAACTCCGGAAACACCATATATTTT. Protein: CASSARGNSGNTIYF.